Sequencing of this T cell receptor (beta chain) was carried out in a study of T cells in Graves' hyperthyroidism and ophthalmopathy. This clonotype was picked up many times. CDR3 length: 15 residues. Germline CDR1 is SGHAT and CDR2 is FQNNGV. Trimming cost V 1 base and J 4 bases; bases outside gene matches: 6. It was RNA transcripts that yielded the amplified TCR beta CDR3 regions. The HTBI primer set drove a first-round RT-PCR of the TCR CDR3. TCRdb re-derived calls from the multiplex PCR reads in MiXCR, one entry per CDR3 protein. The sample yields about 180,000 distinct CDR3 sequences, 9.4% seen once.

The sequencing input was blood. The V call is TRBV11-2, the J call TRBJ2-5; TRBD2 matches at 7 bases. This TCR was recovered from a woman aged 18-30 years with Graves' hyperthyroidism that later progressed to Graves' ophthalmopathy. CDR3 sequence: CASSLGTRGRETQYF. Here the CDR3 DNA reads TGTGCCAGCAGCTTAGGGACTAGGGGTCGAGAGACCCAGTACTTC.